A single sample is the source of the 27 T cell receptor beta chains below, sequenced in a study of cytomegalovirus exposure and HLA in healthy donors. The PCR employed 60 Vbeta primers together with 13 Jbeta primers. The protocol was immunoSEQ multiplex PCR, while the TCRdb copy is restricted to in-frame clones and leaves out a portion. The sample contains 150,000 to 200,000 clones, 75% to 85% of which appear only once. Material for sequencing was PBMCs. The receptors here all came from a girl under 10 years old in good health and CMV-seropositive.

This chain joins TRBV28 and TRBJ1-1; D remains unclear. Germline V CDR1 and CDR2: MDHEN, SYDVKM. V shed 5 bases and J shed 3 bases, with 10 bases lying between them. The CDR3 covers 13 residues. This CDR3 is CASSPNEDTEAFF. CDR3 in DNA: TGTGCCAGCAGTCCTAACGAGGACACTGAAGCTTTCTTT.

V and J are TRBV19 and TRBJ2-7; 9 nucleotides align to TRBD1. Germline trimming cut 4 bases from V and 4 bases from J; bases unmatched to any gene: 8. This CDR3 region has 15 residues. Germline lookup yields CDR1 LNHDA and CDR2 SQIVND (reference sequence). CDR3 bases: TGTGCCAGTAGTAAAGACATGGACAGGGGATACGAGCAGTACTTC. Its translation: CASSKDMDRGYEQYF. Complete variable domain (other parts from reference TRBV19 and TRBJ2-7): DGGITQSPKYLFRKEGQNVTLSCEQNLNHDAMYWYRQDPGQGLRLIYYSQIVNDFQKGDIAEGYSVSREKKESFPLTVTSAQKNPTAFYLCASSKDMDRGYEQYFGPGTRLTVT.

The rearrangement joins TRBV29-1 to TRBJ2-2, with TRBD2 as a possible D gene (5 bases). The V end was cut by 3 bases, the J end by 5 bases, with 13 bases between. The CDR3 has 14 amino acids. Germline V CDR1 and CDR2: SQVTM, ANQGSEA. CDR3 sequence (DNA): TGCAGCGTTGATTTGGGAGTTGGTACCGGGGAGCTGTTTTTT. Amino acid sequence: CSVDLGVGTGELFF.

The rearrangement links TRBV9 to TRBJ2-7; D remains unclear. CDR3 length equals 13 residues. Germline loops: CDR1 SGDLS, CDR2 YYNGEE. The ends were cut back, 2 bases at V and 0 bases at J, with 6 bases in the middle. The CDR3 sequence is CASSVLPSYEQYF. In DNA, the CDR3 is TGTGCCAGCAGCGTCCTCCCCTCCTACGAGCAGTACTTC.

This clone came up a few times. V gene TRBV7-8 combines with J gene TRBJ2-6, with 14 bases aligning to TRBD2. With 6 bases clipped from V and 0 bases from J, the junction kept 7 bases outside the gene matches. From germline, CDR1 is SGHVS and CDR2 FQNEAQ. The CDR3 totals 19 residues. The CDR3 sequence is CASSSRLAGGVSGANVLTF. CDR3 sequence (DNA): TGTGCCAGCAGTTCTAGACTAGCGGGAGGGGTCTCTGGGGCCAACGTCCTGACTTTC.

This chain connects TRBV19 to TRBJ1-2, with 8 positions matching TRBD1. The CDR3 extends over 14 amino acids. The junction had 8 bases not matched to a gene; V was cut back by 7 bases and J by 4 bases. Germline-derived CDR1 and CDR2 are LNHDA and SQIVND (reference sequence). CDR3 sequence reads: CASKTGAGSYGYTF. DNA of the CDR3: TGTGCCAGTAAGACAGGGGCCGGTAGCTATGGCTACACCTTC.

The chain employs TRBV5-1 and TRBJ1-3; D is possibly TRBD1 (6 bases). Germline V lookup: CDR1 SGHRS, CDR2 YFSETQ. V gave up 3 bases and J gave up 0 bases, with 19 bases separating them. The CDR3 consists of 18 residues. CDR3 sequence: CASSSLPQGPSSGNTIYF. The DNA for the CDR3 is TGCGCCAGCAGCTCCTTACCACAGGGCCCTTCCTCTGGAAACACCATATATTTT.

The chain couples TRBV28 to TRBJ2-7, with D perhaps matching TRBD2 (5 bases). CDR3 length: 15 amino acids. CDR1 and CDR2 from the germline V gene are MDHEN and SYDVKM. Trimming pared 7 bases from V and 3 bases from J, leaving 19 bases between. The CDR3: CASTTPLGVIYEQYF. Here the CDR3 DNA reads TGTGCCAGCACCACCCCCCTCGGGGTAATCTACGAGCAGTACTTC.

The V gene is TRBV30, the J gene TRBJ2-1, with D maybe TRBD2 (5 bases). Germline-derived CDR1 and CDR2 are GTSNPN and SVGIG (reference sequence). The CDR3 is 13 residues long. V lost 4 bases and J lost 6, with 13 bases in between. CDR3 nucleotides: TGTGCCTGGAATCAACTAGGTTCCAATGAGCAGTTCTTC. Translation gives CAWNQLGSNEQFF. The whole variable domain, remainder taken from reference TRBV30 and TRBJ2-1, is SQTIHQWPATLVQPVGSPLSLECTVEGTSNPNLYWYRQAAGRGLQLLFYSVGIGQISSEVPQNLSASRPQDRQFILSSKKLLLSDSGFYLCAWNQLGSNEQFFGPGTRLTVL.

The chain's CDR3 is CSVEGDRGRGYGYTF. CDR3 coding DNA: TGCAGCGTTGAGGGTGACAGGGGGCGAGGTTATGGCTACACCTTC. The chain joins TRBV29-1 to TRBJ1-2; 10 bases line up with TRBD1. Germline V gives CDR1 SQVTM, CDR2 ANQGSEA. Unmatched junction bases numbered 9, after V lost 3 bases and J lost 5 bases. This CDR3 has 15 residues.

This clone has just one count. The V and J genes are TRBV5-4 and TRBJ2-3, with 11 bases lining up with TRBD2. The CDR3 consists of 16 residues. Germline V gives CDR1 SGHNT, CDR2 YYREEE (reference sequence). Losses at the gene ends were 3 bases for V and 0 bases for J; bases not matched to a gene: 3. The CDR3 DNA sequence: TGTGCCAGCAGCTCGCGGACTAGCGGGAGCACAGATACGCAGTATTTT. Its protein product is CASSSRTSGSTDTQYF.

The J gene is TRBJ2-7, the V gene TRBV7-8, with 9 bases fitting TRBD1. CDR1 SGHVS and CDR2 FQNEAQ come from the germline V gene. J gave up 4 bases and V 3 bases, and 7 bases lay outside the gene matches. The CDR3 runs to 15 residues. The CDR3 DNA is TGTGCCAGCAGCTTGGCTGGGACAGGGAATTACGAGCAGTACTTC. Its protein product is CASSLAGTGNYEQYF.

The chain uses TRBV18 and TRBJ1-2, with 11 bases that match TRBD1. The ends lost 2 bases at V and 7 bases at J; junction bases unmatched: 3. CDR1 is KGHSH and CDR2 is LQKENI in the germline V gene. This CDR3 has 14 amino acids. The CDR3, as DNA: TGTGCCAGCTCACCAGGACAGGGGGCGACTGGCTACACCTTC. Translation gives CASSPGQGATGYTF.

The gene calls are TRBV9 and TRBJ2-5, with 8 bases fitting TRBD1. The CDR3 covers 19 residues. V gave up 4 bases and J gave up 4 bases; unmatched junction bases: 21. Germline CDR1 is SGDLS and CDR2 is YYNGEE. CDR3 protein: CASSIREGPSTGGSETQYF. In nucleotides, the CDR3 is TGTGCCAGCAGCATCCGAGAGGGGCCCTCCACAGGGGGGTCAGAGACCCAGTACTTC.

This sequence joins TRBV6-5 and TRBJ2-5; a possible D gene is TRBD2 (6 bases). With the DNA end fitting TRBJ2-7 better, the J assignment may be wrong. The CDR3 covers 15 residues. CDR1 is MNHEY, CDR2 SVGAGI, per germline. Written as DNA, the CDR3 is TGTGCCAGCAGTGGAGGGCGGGCCCCATCTTACGAGCAGTACTTC. Translated: CASSGGRAPSYEQYF.

The chain joins TRBV5-1 to TRBJ2-2; maybe TRBD1 (5 bases). V dropped 3 bases and J dropped 2 bases, with 14 bases sitting between them. This CDR3 is built from 16 residues. Germline V CDR1 and CDR2: SGHRS, YFSETQ. The CDR3 is CASSSYQTGNTGELFF. CDR3 nucleotides: TGCGCCAGCAGCTCCTACCAAACAGGAAACACCGGGGAGCTGTTTTTT.

V gene TRBV5-4 combines with J gene TRBJ2-1, with D possibly TRBD2 on 6 matching bases. The CDR3 runs to 14 residues. Trimming took off 2 bases at V and 5 bases at J, with 11 bases between the two ends. The germline gives CDR1 SGHNT, CDR2 YYREEE (reference sequence). This CDR3 is CASSFVGTHNEQFF. CDR3 bases: TGTGCCAGCAGCTTTGTGGGGACTCACAATGAGCAGTTCTTC.

This chain connects TRBV7-8 to TRBJ2-7; the D gene is possibly TRBD2 (5 bases). The germline V gene has CDR1 SGHVS and CDR2 FQNEAQ. V lost 1 base to trimming and J lost 6 bases, with 13 bases between them. This CDR3 is built from 14 residues. CDR3 sequence (DNA): TGTGCCAGCAGCTTAGGTCCGGGGTCGGGCGAGCAGTACTTC. Translation gives CASSLGPGSGEQYF.

The chain recombines TRBV11-2 with TRBJ2-7, with TRBD1 identical over 7 bases. J lost 2 bases, V lost 4 bases, and 5 bases had no gene match. Germline-derived CDR1 and CDR2 are SGHAT and FQNNGV. The CDR3 covers 14 residues. In DNA, the CDR3 is TGTGCCAGCAGCTCCCCAAGGGGGCCCTACGAGCAGTACTTC. Translation: CASSSPRGPYEQYF.

The V gene is TRBV18, the J gene TRBJ1-1; the match to TRBD1 covers 7 bases. The CDR3 runs to 15 residues. Germline V gives CDR1 KGHSH, CDR2 LQKENI. The J segment lost 3 bases and the V segment lost 3 bases, leaving 7 bases of the junction unmatched. The CDR3 nucleotides read TGTGCCAGCTCACCCACAGGGGTGAAGCACACTGAAGCTTTCTTT. Translating gives CASSPTGVKHTEAFF.

The rearrangement links TRBV27 to TRBJ1-2; TRBD1 aligns across 8 bases. This CDR3 comprises 14 residues. Germline V gives CDR1 MNHEY, CDR2 SMNVEV (reference sequence). Unmatched junction bases numbered 9, after V lost 4 bases and J lost 8 bases. This CDR3 reads CASSSGRGPFGYTF. CDR3 sequence (DNA): TGTGCCAGCAGTTCAGGCAGGGGGCCGTTCGGCTACACCTTC.

V gene TRBV9 combines with J gene TRBJ2-7; D gene ambiguous. The CDR3 spans 14 residues. Germline V gives CDR1 SGDLS, CDR2 YYNGEE. V shed 4 bases and J shed 4 bases, with 15 bases lying between them. As DNA, the CDR3 is TGTGCCAGCAGCCCTCCGACGGGTGGATACGAGCAGTACTTC. The encoded protein is CASSPPTGGYEQYF.

The gene calls are TRBV12-5 and TRBJ1-1, with D hard to call. Germline assignment: CDR1 LGHNT and CDR2 FRNRAP. The CDR3 extends over 13 amino acids. V dropped 1 base and J dropped 5 bases, with 8 bases sitting between them. The CDR3 sequence: CASGLAAGTEAFF. In DNA, the CDR3 is TGTGCTAGTGGTTTGGCGGCCGGGACTGAAGCTTTCTTT.

The genes are TRBV19 and TRBJ2-5; 7 bases map to TRBD2. The V segment lost 7 bases and the J segment 1 base; nucleotides outside the gene matches: 6. The CDR3 runs 14 residues. Germline CDR1 LNHDA, CDR2 SQIVND (reference sequence). The CDR3 DNA reads TGTGCCAGTACCCCCGGGAGGTTCCAAGAGACCCAGTACTTC. Protein sequence: CASTPGRFQETQYF.

The CDR3 coding sequence is TGTGCCTGGAAAGACAGGGGACTGGTGGCTTCACCCCTCCACTTT. The encoded protein is CAWKDRGLVASPLHF. The rearrangement joins TRBV30 to TRBJ1-6; TRBD1 aligns across 8 bases. The CDR3 is 15 residues long. Germline V gene lookup returns CDR1 GTSNPN and CDR2 SVGIG (reference sequence). J gave up 9 bases and V 4 bases, and 11 bases lay outside the gene matches.

As for this clone: This sample also contains other DNA sequences that code for the same CDR3. The CDR3 loop is CASRPTGGGGYTF. In DNA form, the CDR3 reads TGTGCCAGCAGACCCACAGGGGGCGGTGGCTACACCTTC. The rearrangement links TRBV6-5 to TRBJ1-2; 9 positions agree with TRBD1. This CDR3 region has 13 residues. Germline lookup yields CDR1 MNHEY and CDR2 SVGAGI. The ends lost 6 bases at V and 7 bases at J; junction bases unmatched: 6.

The rearrangement uses TRBV28 and TRBJ2-5; D is perhaps TRBD1 (5 bases). V gave up 3 bases and J gave up 5 bases, with 10 bases separating them. In germline, CDR1 is MDHEN, CDR2 SYDVKM. The CDR3 consists of 13 residues. CDR3 sequence (DNA): TGTGCCAGCAGTTTTGACAGTGAGGAGACCCAGTACTTC. Protein: CASSFDSEETQYF.